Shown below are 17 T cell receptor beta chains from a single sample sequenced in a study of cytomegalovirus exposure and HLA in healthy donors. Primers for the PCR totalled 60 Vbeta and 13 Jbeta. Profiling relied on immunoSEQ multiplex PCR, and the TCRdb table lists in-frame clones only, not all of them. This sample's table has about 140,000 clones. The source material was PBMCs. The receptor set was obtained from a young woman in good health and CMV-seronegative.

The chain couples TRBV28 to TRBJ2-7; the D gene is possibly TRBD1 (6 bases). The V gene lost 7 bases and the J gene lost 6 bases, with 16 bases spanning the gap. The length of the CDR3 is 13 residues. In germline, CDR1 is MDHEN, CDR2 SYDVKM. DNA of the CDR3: TGTGCCAGCACCCAGGCAGGGGTGGGCGAGCAGTACGTC. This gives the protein CASTQAGVGEQYV.

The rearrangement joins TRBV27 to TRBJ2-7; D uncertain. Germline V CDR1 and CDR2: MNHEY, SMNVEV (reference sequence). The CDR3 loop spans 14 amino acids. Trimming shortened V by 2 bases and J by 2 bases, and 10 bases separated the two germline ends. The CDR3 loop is CASSLSGATYEQYF. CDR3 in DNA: TGTGCCAGCAGTTTAAGTGGAGCGACCTACGAGCAGTACTTC.

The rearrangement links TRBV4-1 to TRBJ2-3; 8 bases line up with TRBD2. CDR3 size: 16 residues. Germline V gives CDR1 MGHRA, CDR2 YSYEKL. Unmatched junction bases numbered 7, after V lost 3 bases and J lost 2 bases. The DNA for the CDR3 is TGCGCCAGCAGCCAGAGGGGACTAGGAGACACAGATACGCAGTATTTT. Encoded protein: CASSQRGLGDTDTQYF.

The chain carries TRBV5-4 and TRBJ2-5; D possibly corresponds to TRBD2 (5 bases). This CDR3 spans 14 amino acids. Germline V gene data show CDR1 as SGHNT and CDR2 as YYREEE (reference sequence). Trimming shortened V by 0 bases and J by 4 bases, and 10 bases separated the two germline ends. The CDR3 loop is CASSLARGRETQYF. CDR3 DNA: TGTGCCAGCAGCTTGGCCCGGGGAAGAGAGACCCAGTACTTC.

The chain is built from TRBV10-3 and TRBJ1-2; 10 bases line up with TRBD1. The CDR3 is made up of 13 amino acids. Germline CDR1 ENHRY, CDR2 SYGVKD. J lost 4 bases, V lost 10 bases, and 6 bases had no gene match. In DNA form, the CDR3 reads TGTGCCAGCGGGACAGGGGAAAGCTATGGCTACACCTTC. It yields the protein CASGTGESYGYTF.

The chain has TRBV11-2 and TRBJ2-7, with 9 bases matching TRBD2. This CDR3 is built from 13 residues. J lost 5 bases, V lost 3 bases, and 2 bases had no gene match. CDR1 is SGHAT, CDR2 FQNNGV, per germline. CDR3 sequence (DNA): TGTGCCAGCAGCTTTAGCGGGAGCGACGAGCAGTACTTC. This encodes CASSFSGSDEQYF.

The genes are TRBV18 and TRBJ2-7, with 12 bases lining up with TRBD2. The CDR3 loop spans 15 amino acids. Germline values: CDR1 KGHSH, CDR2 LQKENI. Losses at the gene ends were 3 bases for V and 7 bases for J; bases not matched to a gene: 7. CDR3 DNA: TGTGCCAGCTCACCGGGACTAGCGGGCGGTGGAGAGCAGTACTTC. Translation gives CASSPGLAGGGEQYF.

CDR3 bases: TGTGCCAGTTTAGAGCCTCATAACTATGGCTACACCTTC. Protein sequence: CASLEPHNYGYTF. The chain carries TRBV6-6 and TRBJ1-2; D is unresolved. CDR3 length: 13 amino acids. Trimming took off 9 bases at V and 1 base at J, with 12 bases between the two ends. Germline V CDR1 and CDR2: MNHNY, SVGAGI (reference sequence).

The CDR3 DNA is TGTGCCAGCAGCGGGTTAGCGGGAGTTGGTCCCGAGACCCAGTACTTC. Its protein product is CASSGLAGVGPETQYF. This rearrangement joins TRBV7-3 to TRBJ2-5; TRBD2 aligns across 9 bases. CDR1 and CDR2 (germline): SGHTA, FQGTGA. The CDR3 has 16 amino acids. After removal of 5 bases from V and 5 bases from J, the junction contained 12 bases not matched to a gene.

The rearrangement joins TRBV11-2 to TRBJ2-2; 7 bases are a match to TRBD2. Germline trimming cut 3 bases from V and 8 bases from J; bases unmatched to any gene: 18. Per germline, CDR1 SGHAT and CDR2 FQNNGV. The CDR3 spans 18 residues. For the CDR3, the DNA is TGTGCCAGCAGCTTCTCGAGCGGACTAGGGATTAGTAGTGGGGAGCTGTTTTTT. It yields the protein CASSFSSGLGISSGELFF.

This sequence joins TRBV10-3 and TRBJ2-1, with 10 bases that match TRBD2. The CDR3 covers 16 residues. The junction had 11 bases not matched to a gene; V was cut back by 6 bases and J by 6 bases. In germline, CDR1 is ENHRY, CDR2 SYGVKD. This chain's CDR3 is CAIRSSGGARRNEQFF. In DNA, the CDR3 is TGTGCCATCAGGAGCAGCGGGGGGGCCAGACGCAATGAGCAGTTCTTC.

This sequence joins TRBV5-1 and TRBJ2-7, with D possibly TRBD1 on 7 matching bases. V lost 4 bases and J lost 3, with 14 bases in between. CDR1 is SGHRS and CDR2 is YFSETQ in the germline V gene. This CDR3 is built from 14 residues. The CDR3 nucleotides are TGCGCCAGCAGCCTCGGGGGACAGAACTACGAGCAGTACTTC. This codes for CASSLGGQNYEQYF.

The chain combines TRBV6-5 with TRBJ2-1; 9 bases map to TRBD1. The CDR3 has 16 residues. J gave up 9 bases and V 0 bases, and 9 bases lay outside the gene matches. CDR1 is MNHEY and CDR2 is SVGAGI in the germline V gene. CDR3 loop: CASSYSPDRGGGEQFF. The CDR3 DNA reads TGTGCCAGCAGTTACTCTCCGGACAGGGGAGGGGGTGAGCAGTTCTTC.

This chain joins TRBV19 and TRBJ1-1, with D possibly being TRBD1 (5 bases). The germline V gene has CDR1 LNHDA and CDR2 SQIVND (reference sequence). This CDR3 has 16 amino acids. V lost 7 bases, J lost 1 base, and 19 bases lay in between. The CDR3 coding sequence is TGTGCCAGTATCTATAACCCCGACAGCCCGAACACTGAAGCTTTCTTT. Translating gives CASIYNPDSPNTEAFF. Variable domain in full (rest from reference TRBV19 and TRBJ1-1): DGGITQSPKYLFRKEGQNVTLSCEQNLNHDAMYWYRQDPGQGLRLIYYSQIVNDFQKGDIAEGYSVSREKKESFPLTVTSAQKNPTAFYLCASIYNPDSPNTEAFFGQGTRLTVV.

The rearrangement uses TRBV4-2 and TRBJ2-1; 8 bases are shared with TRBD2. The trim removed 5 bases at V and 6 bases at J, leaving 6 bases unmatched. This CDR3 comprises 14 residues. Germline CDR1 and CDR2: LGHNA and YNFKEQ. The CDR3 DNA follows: TGTGCCAGCAGCTCCCTCGGGAGGGTCAATGAGCAGTTCTTC. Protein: CASSSLGRVNEQFF.

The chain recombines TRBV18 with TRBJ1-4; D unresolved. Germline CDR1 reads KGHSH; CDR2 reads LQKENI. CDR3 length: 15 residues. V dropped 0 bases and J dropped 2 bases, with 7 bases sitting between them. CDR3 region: CASSPPVATNEKLFF. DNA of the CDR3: TGTGCCAGCTCACCACCGGTGGCCACTAATGAAAAACTGTTTTTT.

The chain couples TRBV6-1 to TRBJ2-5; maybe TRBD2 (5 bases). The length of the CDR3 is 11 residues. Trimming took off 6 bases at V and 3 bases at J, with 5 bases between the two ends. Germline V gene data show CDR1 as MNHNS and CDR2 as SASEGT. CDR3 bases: TGTGCCAGCAGACTAGAAGAGACCCAGTACTTC. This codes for CASRLEETQYF.